This paragraph covers one T cell receptor (beta chain) sequence. TCRdb processed the RT-PCR reads anew with MiXCR; each CDR3 protein has one entry. The repertoire includes hundreds of thousands of distinct CDR3 sequences, 13% to 15% of them detected once, and 3.6% sits in the top ten. This clonotype was sampled from a female donor in good health, serving as a healthy control. The sample taken for sequencing was memory CD4+ T cells from blood.

The CDR3 region has the DNA TGCAGTGCTCCCCCGGCGGTGAACACTGAAGCTTTCTTT. This codes for CSAPPAVNTEAFF. The chain joins TRBV20-1 to TRBJ1-1; D is uncertain. V was pared by 5 bases and J by 0 bases, with 10 bases between. The CDR3 is 13 residues long. Germline lookup yields CDR1 DFQATT and CDR2 SNEGSKA (reference sequence).